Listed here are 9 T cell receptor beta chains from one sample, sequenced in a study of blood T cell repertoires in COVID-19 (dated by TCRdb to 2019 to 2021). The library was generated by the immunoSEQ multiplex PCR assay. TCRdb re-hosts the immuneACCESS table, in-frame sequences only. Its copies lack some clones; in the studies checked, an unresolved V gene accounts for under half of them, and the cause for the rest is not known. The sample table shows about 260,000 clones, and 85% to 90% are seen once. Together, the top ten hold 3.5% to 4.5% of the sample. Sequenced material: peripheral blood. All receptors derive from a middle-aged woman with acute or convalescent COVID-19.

This CDR3 is CASSQPGGNTEAFF. The CDR3, as DNA: TGTGCCAGCAGCCAACCCGGAGGGAACACTGAAGCTTTCTTT. This rearrangement joins TRBV4-2 to TRBJ1-1, with D hard to call. V lost 2 bases and J 1 base, leaving 8 bases between the germline ends. Germline V CDR1 and CDR2: LGHNA, YNFKEQ. The CDR3 is 14 amino acids.

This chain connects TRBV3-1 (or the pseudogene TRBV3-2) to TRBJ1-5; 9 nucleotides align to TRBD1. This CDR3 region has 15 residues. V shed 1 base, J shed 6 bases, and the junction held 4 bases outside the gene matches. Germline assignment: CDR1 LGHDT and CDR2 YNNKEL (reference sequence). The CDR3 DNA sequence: TGTGCCAGCAGCCAAGGACAGGGGGGTGGTCAGCCCCAGCATTTT. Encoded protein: CASSQGQGGGQPQHF.

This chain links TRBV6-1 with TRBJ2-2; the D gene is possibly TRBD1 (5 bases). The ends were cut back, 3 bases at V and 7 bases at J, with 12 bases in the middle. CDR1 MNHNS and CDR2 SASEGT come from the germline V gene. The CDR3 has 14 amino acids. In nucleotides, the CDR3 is TGTGCCAGCAGTGATTTTGTTCAGGGCGGGGAGCTGTTTTTT. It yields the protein CASSDFVQGGELFF.

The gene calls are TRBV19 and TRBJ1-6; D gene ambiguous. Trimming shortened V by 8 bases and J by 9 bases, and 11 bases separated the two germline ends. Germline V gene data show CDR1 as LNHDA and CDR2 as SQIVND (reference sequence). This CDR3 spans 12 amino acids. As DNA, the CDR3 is TGTGCCAGTGGAACGGGGTTTTCACCCCTCCACTTT. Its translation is CASGTGFSPLHF.

The CDR3 reads CASSQGGQGHTEAFF. CDR3 in DNA: TGCGCCAGCAGCCAAGGGGGACAGGGGCACACTGAAGCTTTCTTT. The chain employs TRBV4-1 and TRBJ1-1, with 10 bases fitting TRBD1. V lost 1 base and J lost 3; bases outside the gene matches: 2. The CDR3 has 15 residues. Germline V gene lookup returns CDR1 MGHRA and CDR2 YSYEKL.

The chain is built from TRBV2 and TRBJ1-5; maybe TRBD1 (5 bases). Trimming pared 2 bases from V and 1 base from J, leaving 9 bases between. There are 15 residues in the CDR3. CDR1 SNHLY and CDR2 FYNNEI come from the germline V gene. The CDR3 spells CASSERGLSNQPQHF. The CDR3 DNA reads TGTGCCAGCAGTGAAAGGGGTTTGAGCAATCAGCCCCAGCATTTT. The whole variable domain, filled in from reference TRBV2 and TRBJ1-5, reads EPEVTQTPSHQVTQMGQEVILRCVPISNHLYFYWYRQILGQKVEFLVSFYNNEISEKSEIFDDQFSVERPDGSNFTLKIRSTKLEDSAMYFCASSERGLSNQPQHFGDGTRLSIL.

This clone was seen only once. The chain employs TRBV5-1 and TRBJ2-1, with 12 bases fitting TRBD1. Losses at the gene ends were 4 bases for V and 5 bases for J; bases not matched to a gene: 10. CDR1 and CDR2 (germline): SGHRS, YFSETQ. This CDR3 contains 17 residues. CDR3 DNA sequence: TGCGCCAGCAGCCCCCGCGGGACAGGGGGCCTCGACAATGAGCAGTTCTTC. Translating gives CASSPRGTGGLDNEQFF.

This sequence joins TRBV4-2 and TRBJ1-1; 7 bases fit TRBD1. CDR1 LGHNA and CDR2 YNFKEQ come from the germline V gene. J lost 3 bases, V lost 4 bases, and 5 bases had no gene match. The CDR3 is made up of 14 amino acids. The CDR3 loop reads CASSPTGRDTEAFF. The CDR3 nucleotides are TGTGCCAGCAGCCCGACAGGGCGGGACACTGAAGCTTTCTTT.

The CDR3 protein is CASSRGQGTLESGYTF. The DNA of the CDR3 is TGCGCCAGCAGCAGGGGACAGGGCACTCTTGAGTCGGGCTACACCTTC. V and J are TRBV5-1 and TRBJ1-2; 9 nucleotides line up with TRBD1. V was clipped by 4 bases and J by 8 bases; unmatched bases: 15. CDR1 is SGHRS and CDR2 is YFSETQ in the germline V gene. The CDR3 loop spans 16 amino acids.